These 23 T cell receptor beta chains were sequenced from one sample in a study of blood T cell repertoires in COVID-19. The protocol was immunoSEQ multiplex PCR, while the TCRdb copy is restricted to in-frame clones and leaves out a portion. The table includes about 340,000 clones, roughly 90% detected once. The source material was PBMCs or T cells enriched from blood (not recorded which). The origin of the receptors is a young woman who had recovered from COVID-19.

V gene TRBV5-4 combines with J gene TRBJ2-1, with 7 bases fitting TRBD2. The CDR3 consists of 16 residues. V was clipped by 3 bases and J by 9 bases; unmatched bases: 15. Germline V gives CDR1 SGHNT, CDR2 YYREEE (reference sequence). The CDR3 loop reads CASSWYAGASGLEQFF. CDR3 sequence (DNA): TGTGCCAGCAGCTGGTATGCTGGGGCTAGCGGCCTTGAGCAGTTCTTC.

A single count supports this clone. This chain uses TRBV27 with TRBJ2-1; 7 positions match TRBD2. V dropped 6 bases and J dropped 0; count of bases not matched to a gene: 23. In germline, CDR1 is MNHEY, CDR2 SMNVEV (reference sequence). CDR3 size: 21 residues. The DNA for the CDR3 is TGTGCCAGCAGCTCTAGGTCACTAGCGCGAGAGAAGACTAACTCCTACAATGAGCAGTTCTTC. It encodes CASSSRSLAREKTNSYNEQFF.

This chain connects TRBV11-2 to TRBJ2-1; D call uncertain. This CDR3 contains 14 residues. The V gene lost 5 bases and the J gene lost 1 base, with 9 bases spanning the gap. In germline, CDR1 is SGHAT, CDR2 FQNNGV. CDR3 region: CASSPSWSYNEQFF. The CDR3 region has the DNA TGTGCCAGCAGCCCAAGCTGGTCCTACAATGAGCAGTTCTTC.

The V call is TRBV27, the J call TRBJ1-1; no definite D call. This CDR3 is 17 amino acids long. Looked up from germline, CDR1 is MNHEY and CDR2 is SMNVEV (reference sequence). The V end was cut by 4 bases, the J end by 0 bases, with 18 bases between. This chain's CDR3 is CASSSYGGGIVNTEAFF. The CDR3 coding sequence is TGTGCCAGCAGTTCCTACGGCGGCGGAATAGTGAACACTGAAGCTTTCTTT.

This chain connects TRBV2 to TRBJ1-1; 9 bases fit TRBD1. This CDR3 contains 12 residues. V trimming: 8 bases; J trimming: 4 bases; junction bases outside the gene matches: 2. The germline V gene has CDR1 SNHLY and CDR2 FYNNEI. The CDR3: CASETGGTEAFF. CDR3 nucleotide sequence: TGTGCCAGCGAGACAGGGGGCACTGAAGCTTTCTTT.

The rearrangement joins TRBV5-8 to TRBJ1-2, with 7 bases matching TRBD1. This CDR3 region has 16 residues. CDR1 is SGHTS and CDR2 is YDEGEE in the germline V gene. V shed 0 bases, J shed 14 bases, and the junction held 19 bases outside the gene matches. In nucleotides, the CDR3 is TGTGCCAGCAGCTTGGATTATTACAGGGGACCCCCTGTGTCTACCTTC. Translation gives CASSLDYYRGPPVSTF. Using reference TRBV5-8 and TRBJ1-2 for the parts outside the CDR3, the full variable domain is EAGVTQSPTHLIKTRGQQATLRCSPISGHTSVYWYQQALGLGLQFLLWYDEGEERNRGNFPPRFSGRQFPNYSSELNVNALELEDSALYLCASSLDYYRGPPVSTFGSGTRLTVV.

The chain carries TRBV27 and TRBJ1-2, with 8 nucleotides matching TRBD1. This CDR3 is 15 amino acids long. V was pared by 5 bases and J by 8 bases, with 13 bases of the junction left unmatched. Looked up from germline, CDR1 is MNHEY and CDR2 is SMNVEV (reference sequence). For the CDR3, the DNA is TGTGCCAGCAGTCAAACCGCCGGACAGGGATTAGGCTACACCTTC. It codes for CASSQTAGQGLGYTF.

This sequence joins TRBV5-1 and TRBJ2-5; D is perhaps TRBD1 (6 bases). The CDR3 runs to 18 residues. The V end lost 0 bases, the J end lost 4 bases, and 22 bases lay between the germline ends. Germline loops: CDR1 SGHRS, CDR2 YFSETQ. The CDR3 sequence is CASSLGAGAGVMGETQYF. In DNA, the CDR3 is TGCGCCAGCAGCTTGGGGGCCGGGGCAGGGGTGATGGGAGAGACCCAGTACTTC.

The chain is built from TRBV6-4 and TRBJ1-5, with 12 bases matching TRBD1. V shed 2 bases and J 7 bases; nucleotides not matched to a gene: 0. Germline CDR1 MRHNA, CDR2 SNTAGT. The CDR3 loop spans 14 amino acids. The CDR3 spells CASSDGTGGQPQHF. In nucleotides, the CDR3 is TGTGCCAGCAGTGACGGGACAGGGGGCCAGCCCCAGCATTTT.

As DNA, the CDR3 is TGTGCCAGCAGCCAAGAAGCCAGCGGGGCCTCCTACGAGCAGTACTTC. Its translation: CASSQEASGASYEQYF. This chain joins TRBV4-2 and TRBJ2-7, with 7 bases aligning to TRBD2. The CDR3 runs to 16 residues. Per germline, CDR1 LGHNA and CDR2 YNFKEQ. Unmatched junction bases numbered 5, after V lost 0 bases and J lost 0 bases.

The V call is TRBV5-1, the J call TRBJ2-3, with TRBD2 identical over 7 bases. The CDR3 sequence is 16 residues long. The germline V gene encodes CDR1 SGHRS and CDR2 YFSETQ. The V gene end was trimmed by 0 bases and the J gene end by 3 bases; junction bases not matched to a gene: 7. CDR3 region: CASSLGRAGVTDTQYF. The CDR3 DNA sequence: TGCGCCAGCAGCTTGGGTCGGGCGGGGGTTACAGATACGCAGTATTTT.

V and J are TRBV5-4 and TRBJ2-5; a weak D match, TRBD1 (5 bases). The ends were cut back, 2 bases at V and 2 bases at J, with 7 bases in the middle. The CDR3 spans 13 residues. Germline CDR1 is SGHNT and CDR2 is YYREEE (reference sequence). As DNA, the CDR3 is TGTGCCAGCAGCTTAAGACAGCAAGAGACCCAGTACTTC. Encoded protein: CASSLRQQETQYF.

This chain connects TRBV5-5 to TRBJ2-3; no reliable D call. This CDR3 has 13 residues. Germline V gene lookup returns CDR1 SGHKS and CDR2 YYEKEE (reference sequence). Between the trimmed V and J ends, which lost 6 bases and 6 bases, there was a span of 14 bases. CDR3 sequence: CASNLQTRDTQYF. CDR3 DNA: TGTGCCAGCAACCTCCAGACTCGGGATACGCAGTATTTT.

The rearrangement links TRBV29-1 to TRBJ2-1, with D possibly matching TRBD2 (7 bases). This CDR3 has 14 amino acids. Trimming took off 0 bases at V and 9 bases at J, with 15 bases between the two ends. Germline V CDR1 and CDR2: SQVTM, ANQGSEA. The CDR3 protein is CSVEDSRGGSEQFF. In nucleotides, the CDR3 is TGCAGCGTTGAAGATAGTCGCGGGGGCAGTGAGCAGTTCTTC.

The chain recombines TRBV4-1 with TRBJ2-2; a weak D match, TRBD2 (5 bases). With 5 bases removed from V and 0 bases from J, the gap between germline ends came to 10 bases. CDR1 is MGHRA, CDR2 YSYEKL, per germline. The CDR3 length is 15 residues. CDR3 region: CASSGRRPNTGELFF. Written as DNA, the CDR3 is TGCGCCAGCAGCGGAAGGAGGCCGAACACCGGGGAGCTGTTTTTT.

The chain is built from TRBV27 and TRBJ2-5; 9 bases map to TRBD2. V shed 8 bases, J shed 4 bases, and the junction held 5 bases outside the gene matches. The CDR3 covers 13 residues. The germline V gene has CDR1 MNHEY and CDR2 SMNVEV (reference sequence). CDR3 coding DNA: TGTGCCAGCCAACTAGCGGGTGGAGAGACCCAGTACTTC. Translation gives CASQLAGGETQYF.

This chain uses TRBV28 with TRBJ2-3, with TRBD2 matching 8 bases. Germline V gene lookup returns CDR1 MDHEN and CDR2 SYDVKM. The V segment lost 7 bases and the J segment 0 bases; nucleotides outside the gene matches: 0. CDR3 length: 13 residues. The CDR3 reads CASTSGSTDTQYF. Written as DNA, the CDR3 is TGTGCCAGCACTAGCGGGAGCACAGATACGCAGTATTTT.

The J gene is TRBJ2-7, the V gene TRBV19, with 10 positions matching TRBD1. J gave up 5 bases and V 5 bases, and 6 bases lay outside the gene matches. Germline V CDR1 and CDR2: LNHDA, SQIVND (reference sequence). This CDR3 region has 14 residues. The CDR3 loop reads CASSPPGQGHEQYF. As DNA, the CDR3 is TGTGCCAGTAGTCCCCCGGGACAGGGGCACGAGCAGTACTTC. Together with reference TRBV19 and TRBJ2-7, the CDR3 gives the full variable domain: DGGITQSPKYLFRKEGQNVTLSCEQNLNHDAMYWYRQDPGQGLRLIYYSQIVNDFQKGDIAEGYSVSREKKESFPLTVTSAQKNPTAFYLCASSPPGQGHEQYFGPGTRLTVT.

This clone showed up just once. The chain uses TRBV28 and TRBJ2-7; 9 positions agree with TRBD1. Germline V gene sequence: CDR1 MDHEN, CDR2 SYDVKM. Trimming cost V 2 bases and J 6 bases; bases outside gene matches: 20. This CDR3 region has 19 residues. This CDR3 reads CASSLPPGQGQPGVGEQYF. CDR3 nucleotides: TGTGCCAGCAGTTTACCCCCGGGACAGGGACAACCGGGGGTGGGCGAGCAGTACTTC.

J is TRBJ2-1 and V is TRBV7-9; 11 positions match TRBD2. Germline CDR1 and CDR2: SEHNR and FQNEAQ (reference sequence). V was clipped by 5 bases and J by 2 bases; unmatched bases: 8. The CDR3 length is 17 residues. CDR3 nucleotide sequence: TGTGCCAGCAGCGTTTCTAGCGGGAGGATGACCTACAATGAGCAGTTCTTC. Its protein is CASSVSSGRMTYNEQFF.

The chain carries TRBV7-2 and TRBJ1-1, with D hard to call. The CDR3 has 13 residues. Per germline, CDR1 SGHTA and CDR2 FQGNSA. V lost 3 bases and J lost 2, with 7 bases in between. The CDR3: CASSFQANTEAFF. As DNA, the CDR3 is TGTGCCAGCAGCTTTCAGGCCAACACTGAAGCTTTCTTT.

The gene calls are TRBV19 and TRBJ2-7; 9 bases line up with TRBD2. This CDR3 has 15 residues. V shed 1 base, J shed 4 bases, and the junction held 5 bases outside the gene matches. Germline V gene lookup returns CDR1 LNHDA and CDR2 SQIVND (reference sequence). Written as DNA, the CDR3 is TGTGCCAGTAGTATAGCTAGCGGGACCTTATACGAGCAGTACTTC. Translated, it gives CASSIASGTLYEQYF.

V and J are TRBV7-2 and TRBJ2-1; 9 positions agree with TRBD2. The CDR3 sequence is 15 residues long. The germline V gene has CDR1 SGHTA and CDR2 FQGNSA. Trimming at V came to 4 bases and at J to 5 bases, leaving 6 bases not matched to a gene. CDR3 nucleotides: TGTGCCAGCAGCTATAGCGGGGGTTATGACAATGAGCAGTTCTTC. Translated: CASSYSGGYDNEQFF. The full variable domain, completed using reference TRBV7-2 and TRBJ2-1, is GAGVSQSPSNKVTEKGKDVELRCDPISGHTALYWYRQSLGQGLEFLIYFQGNSAPDKSGLPSDRFSAERTGGSVSTLTIQRTQQEDSAVYLCASSYSGGYDNEQFFGPGTRLTVL.